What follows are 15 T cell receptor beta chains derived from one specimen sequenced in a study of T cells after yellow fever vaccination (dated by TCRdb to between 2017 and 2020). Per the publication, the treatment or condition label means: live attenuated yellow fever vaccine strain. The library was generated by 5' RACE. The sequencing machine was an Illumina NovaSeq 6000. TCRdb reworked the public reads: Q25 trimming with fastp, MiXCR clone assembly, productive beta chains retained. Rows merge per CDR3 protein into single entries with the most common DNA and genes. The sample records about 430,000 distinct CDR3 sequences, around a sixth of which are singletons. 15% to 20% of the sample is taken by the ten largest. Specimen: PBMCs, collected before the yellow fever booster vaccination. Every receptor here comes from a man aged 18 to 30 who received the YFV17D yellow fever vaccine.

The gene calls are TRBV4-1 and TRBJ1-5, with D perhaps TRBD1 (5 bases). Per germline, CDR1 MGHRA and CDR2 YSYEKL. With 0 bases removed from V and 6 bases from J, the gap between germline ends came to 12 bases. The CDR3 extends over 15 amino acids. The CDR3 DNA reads TGCGCCAGCAGCCAAGATAGGCAGGGCTTTCAGCCCCAGCATTTT. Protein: CASSQDRQGFQPQHF.

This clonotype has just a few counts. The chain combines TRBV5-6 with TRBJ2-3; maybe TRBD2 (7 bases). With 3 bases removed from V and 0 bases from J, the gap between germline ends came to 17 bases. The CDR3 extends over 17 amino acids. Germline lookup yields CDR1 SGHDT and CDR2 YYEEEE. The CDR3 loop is CASSWGAGDPSTDTQYF. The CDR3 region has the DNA TGTGCCAGCAGCTGGGGGGCGGGGGACCCTAGCACAGATACGCAGTATTTT.

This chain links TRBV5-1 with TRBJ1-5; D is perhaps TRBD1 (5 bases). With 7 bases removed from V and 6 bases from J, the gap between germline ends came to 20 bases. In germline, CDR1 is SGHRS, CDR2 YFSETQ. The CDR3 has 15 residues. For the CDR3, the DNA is TGCGCCAGCCAGCTTTTACCAGGGCAGGGTCAGCCCCAGCATTTT. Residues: CASQLLPGQGQPQHF.

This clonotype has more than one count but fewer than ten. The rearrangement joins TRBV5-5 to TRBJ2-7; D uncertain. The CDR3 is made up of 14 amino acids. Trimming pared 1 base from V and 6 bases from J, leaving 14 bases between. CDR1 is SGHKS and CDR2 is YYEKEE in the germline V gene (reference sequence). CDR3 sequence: CASSLLSSPFEQYV. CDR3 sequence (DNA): TGTGCCAGCAGCTTGCTTAGTTCCCCTTTCGAGCAGTACGTC.

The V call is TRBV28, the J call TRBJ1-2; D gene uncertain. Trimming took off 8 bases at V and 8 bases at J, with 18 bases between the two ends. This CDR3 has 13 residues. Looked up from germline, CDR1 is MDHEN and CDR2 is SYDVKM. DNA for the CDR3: TGTGCCAGCGGCTTATGGAGCTCACGGGGCTACACCTTC. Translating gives CASGLWSSRGYTF.

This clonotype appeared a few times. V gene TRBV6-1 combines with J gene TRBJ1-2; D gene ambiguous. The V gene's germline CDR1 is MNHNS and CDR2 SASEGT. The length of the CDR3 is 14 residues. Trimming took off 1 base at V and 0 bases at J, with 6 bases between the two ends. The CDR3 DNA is TGTGCCAGCAGTGAAGAACCAACTAACTATGGCTACACCTTC. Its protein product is CASSEEPTNYGYTF.

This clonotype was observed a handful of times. The CDR3: CASSPLQGASTYEQYF. Here the CDR3 DNA reads TGCGCCAGCAGCCCACTACAGGGGGCTAGTACCTACGAGCAGTACTTC. The rearrangement joins TRBV5-1 to TRBJ2-7, with 9 bases identical to TRBD1. The CDR3 covers 16 residues. Trimming cost V 4 bases and J 2 bases; bases outside gene matches: 10. Germline CDR1 reads SGHRS; CDR2 reads YFSETQ.

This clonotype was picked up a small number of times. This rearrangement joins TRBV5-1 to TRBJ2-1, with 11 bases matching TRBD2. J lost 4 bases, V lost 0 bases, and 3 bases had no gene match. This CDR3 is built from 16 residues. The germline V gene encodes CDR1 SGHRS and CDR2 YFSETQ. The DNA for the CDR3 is TGCGCCAGCAGCTTGGCGACTAGCGGGGTGTACAATGAGCAGTTCTTC. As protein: CASSLATSGVYNEQFF. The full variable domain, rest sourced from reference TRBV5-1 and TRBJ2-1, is KAGVTQTPRYLIKTRGQQVTLSCSPISGHRSVSWYQQTPGQGLQFLFEYFSETQRNKGNFPGRFSGRQFSNSRSEMNVSTLELGDSALYLCASSLATSGVYNEQFFGPGTRLTVL.

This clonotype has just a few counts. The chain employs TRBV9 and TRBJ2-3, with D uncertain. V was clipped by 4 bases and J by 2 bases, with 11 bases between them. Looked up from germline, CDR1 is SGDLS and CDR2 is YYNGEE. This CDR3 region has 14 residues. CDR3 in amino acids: CASSPQTTTDTQYF. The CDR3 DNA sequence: TGTGCCAGCAGCCCTCAAACAACCACAGATACGCAGTATTTT.

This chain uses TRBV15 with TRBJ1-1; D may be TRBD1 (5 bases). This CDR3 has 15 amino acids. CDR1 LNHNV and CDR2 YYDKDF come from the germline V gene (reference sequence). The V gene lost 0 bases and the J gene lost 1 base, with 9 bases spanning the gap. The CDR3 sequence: CATSRDPQGNTEAFF. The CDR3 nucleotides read TGTGCCACCAGCAGAGACCCCCAGGGGAACACTGAAGCTTTCTTT.

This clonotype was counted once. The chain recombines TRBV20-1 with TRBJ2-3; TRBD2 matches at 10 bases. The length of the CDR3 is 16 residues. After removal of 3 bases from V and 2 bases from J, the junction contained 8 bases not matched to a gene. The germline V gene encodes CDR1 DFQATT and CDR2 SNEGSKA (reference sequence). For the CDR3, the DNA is TGCAGTGCTAGCGGATTAGCGGGGGGCTTCACAGATACGCAGTATTTT. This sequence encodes CSASGLAGGFTDTQYF.

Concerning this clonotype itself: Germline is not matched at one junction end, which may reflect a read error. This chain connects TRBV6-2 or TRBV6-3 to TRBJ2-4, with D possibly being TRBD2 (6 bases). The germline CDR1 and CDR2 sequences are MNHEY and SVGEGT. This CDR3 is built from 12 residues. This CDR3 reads CASSYSGRGPDF. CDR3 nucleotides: TGTGCCAGCAGTTACTCAGGGCGGGGACCAGACTTC.

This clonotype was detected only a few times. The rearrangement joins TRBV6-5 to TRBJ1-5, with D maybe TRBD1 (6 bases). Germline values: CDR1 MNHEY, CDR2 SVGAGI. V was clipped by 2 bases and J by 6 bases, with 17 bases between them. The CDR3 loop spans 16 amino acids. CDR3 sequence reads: CASSYHGGKGCQPQHF. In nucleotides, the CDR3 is TGTGCCAGCAGTTACCACGGGGGCAAGGGTTGTCAGCCCCAGCATTTT.

CDR3 protein: CASSEGGSGNTIYF. The CDR3 DNA reads as TGTGCCAGCAGCGAAGGGGGCTCTGGAAACACCATATATTTT. The V and J genes are TRBV7-9 and TRBJ1-3; TRBD1 might be the D (6 bases). This CDR3 contains 14 residues. CDR1 is SEHNR and CDR2 is FQNEAQ in the germline V gene (reference sequence). V lost 5 bases, J lost 0 bases, and 8 bases lay in between.

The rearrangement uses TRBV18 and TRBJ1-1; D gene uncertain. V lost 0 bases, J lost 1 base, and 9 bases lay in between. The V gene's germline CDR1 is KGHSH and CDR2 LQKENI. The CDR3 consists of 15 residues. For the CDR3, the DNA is TGTGCCAGCTCACCACCCTCAAAGGGGAACACTGAAGCTTTCTTT. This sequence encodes CASSPPSKGNTEAFF.